This entry lists 20 T cell receptor beta chains sequenced from one sample in a study of CD8+ T cells in alopecia areata. Treatment meaning: oral pan-JAK inhibitor, 5-10 mg twice daily. Extracted RNA was reverse transcribed into cDNA, the sequencing template. Profiling relied on immunoSEQ multiplex PCR, and the TCRdb table lists in-frame clones only, not all of them. Of approximately 210,000 clones in the sample, roughly 70% were seen once. The sequencing here drew on CD4+ T cells sorted from blood, taken between weeks 47 and 50, from a patient treated with tofacitinib. The receptors here all came from a human donor with alopecia areata.

The chain employs TRBV5-7 and TRBJ2-1, with TRBD2 matching over 11 bases. TRBV5-7 is identified as an open reading frame with a role that is uncertain. The CDR3 is 14 amino acids. J gave up 12 bases and V 0 bases, and 5 bases lay outside the gene matches. The CDR3 loop reads CASSLATSGVGQFF. CDR3 nucleotides: TGTGCCAGCAGCTTGGCGACTAGCGGGGTGGGGCAGTTCTTC.

The J gene is TRBJ1-5, the V gene TRBV2, with 9 bases that match TRBD1. CDR1 and CDR2 (germline): SNHLY, FYNNEI. Unmatched junction bases numbered 4, after V lost 6 bases and J lost 1 base. This CDR3 has 15 amino acids. This CDR3 is CASSQGQGSNQPQHF. The CDR3 region has the DNA TGTGCCAGCAGCCAAGGACAGGGGAGCAATCAGCCCCAGCATTTT.

This clone was recorded only once. The genes are TRBV18 and TRBJ1-5, with D uncertain. The germline gives CDR1 KGHSH, CDR2 LQKENI. Trimming shortened V by 6 bases and J by 1 base, and 7 bases separated the two germline ends. The length of the CDR3 is 13 residues. In nucleotides, the CDR3 is TGTGCCAGCTCCTCAGAAAGCAATCAGCCCCAGCATTTT. Translation gives CASSSESNQPQHF.

The chain links TRBV30 to TRBJ1-5; D not certain. Germline assignment: CDR1 GTSNPN and CDR2 SVGIG (reference sequence). This CDR3 contains 13 residues. Trimming pared 3 bases from V and 4 bases from J, leaving 10 bases between. The CDR3 loop is CAWSRALNQPQHF. The CDR3, as DNA: TGTGCCTGGAGCCGGGCCCTAAATCAGCCCCAGCATTTT. The variable domain in full, completed from reference TRBV30 and TRBJ1-5, reads SQTIHQWPATLVQPVGSPLSLECTVEGTSNPNLYWYRQAAGRGLQLLFYSVGIGQISSEVPQNLSASRPQDRQFILSSKKLLLSDSGFYLCAWSRALNQPQHFGDGTRLSIL.

The chain joins TRBV30 to TRBJ2-6, with no clear D. With 2 bases removed from V and 2 bases from J, the gap between germline ends came to 4 bases. The CDR3 is 13 amino acids. Germline CDR1 is GTSNPN and CDR2 is SVGIG (reference sequence). CDR3 nucleotide sequence: TGTGCCTGGAGTCCCCCTGGGGCCAACGTCCTGACTTTC. It is translated as CAWSPPGANVLTF. The full variable domain, completed using reference TRBV30 and TRBJ2-6, is SQTIHQWPATLVQPVGSPLSLECTVEGTSNPNLYWYRQAAGRGLQLLFYSVGIGQISSEVPQNLSASRPQDRQFILSSKKLLLSDSGFYLCAWSPPGANVLTFGAGSRLTVL.

V gene TRBV9 combines with J gene TRBJ1-4, with 8 bases aligning to TRBD1. V was clipped by 4 bases and J by 4 bases; unmatched bases: 12. The CDR3 spans 17 residues. Looked up from germline, CDR1 is SGDLS and CDR2 is YYNGEE. The CDR3 nucleotides are TGTGCCAGCAGCCCCTCTGGTCGGGGACAGGATAATGAAAAACTGTTTTTT. It codes for CASSPSGRGQDNEKLFF.

The CDR3 region has the DNA TGTGCCAGCAGCCTAGGGACTAGCGGGGGGCCCACCTACGAGCAGTACTTC. It is translated as CASSLGTSGGPTYEQYF. The chain carries TRBV11-2 and TRBJ2-7, with TRBD2 identical over 15 bases. Germline V gene sequence: CDR1 SGHAT, CDR2 FQNNGV. This CDR3 region has 17 residues. V was pared by 5 bases and J by 2 bases, with 7 bases of the junction left unmatched. The full variable domain, completed using reference TRBV11-2 and TRBJ2-7, is EAGVAQSPRYKIIEKRQSVAFWCNPISGHATLYWYQQILGQGPKLLIQFQNNGVVDDSQLPKDRFSAERLKGVDSTLKIQPAKLEDSAVYLCASSLGTSGGPTYEQYFGPGTRLTVT.

J is TRBJ2-2 and V is TRBV6-1; 10 bases are a match to TRBD2. The germline CDR1 and CDR2 sequences are MNHNS and SASEGT. This CDR3 is 16 amino acids long. The V segment lost 1 base and the J segment 8 bases; nucleotides outside the gene matches: 7. The CDR3 nucleotides are TGTGCCAGCAGTGAAGTAGCGGGGGGTGCACCGGGGGAGCTGTTTTTT. Translated: CASSEVAGGAPGELFF.

The chain couples TRBV29-1 to TRBJ1-2, with 8 bases fitting TRBD1. The junction had 10 bases not matched to a gene; V was cut back by 6 bases and J by 7 bases. The CDR3 covers 13 residues. CDR1 and CDR2 (germline): SQVTM, ANQGSEA. CDR3 bases: TGCAGCGTGGATAAGGACAGGGCATCTGGCTACACCTTC. As protein: CSVDKDRASGYTF. The variable domain in full, completed from reference TRBV29-1 and TRBJ1-2, reads SAVISQKPSRDICQRGTSLTIQCQVDSQVTMMFWYRQQPGQSLTLIATANQGSEATYESGFVIDKFPISRPNLTFSTLTVSNMSPEDSSIYLCSVDKDRASGYTFGSGTRLTVV.

The chain has TRBV30 and TRBJ1-2; the match to TRBD1 covers 7 bases. The CDR3 totals 14 residues. Germline V gene data show CDR1 as GTSNPN and CDR2 as SVGIG (reference sequence). Trimming removed 6 bases from V and 5 bases from J; junction bases left unmatched: 12. CDR3 sequence (DNA): TGTGCCTGTTCGACAGGGCCCGGAGGATATGGCTACACCTTC. Its protein is CACSTGPGGYGYTF.

This chain uses TRBV30 with TRBJ2-4; D is possibly TRBD1 or TRBD2 (5 bases each). This CDR3 is 14 amino acids long. V was pared by 4 bases and J by 6 bases, with 16 bases between. The germline CDR1 and CDR2 sequences are GTSNPN and SVGIG (reference sequence). Here the CDR3 reads CAWNRGEVINIQYF. CDR3 coding DNA: TGTGCCTGGAACCGGGGCGAGGTCATAAACATTCAGTACTTC.

The chain combines TRBV29-1 with TRBJ2-7; TRBD1 agrees at 9 bases. This CDR3 region has 12 residues. Unmatched junction bases numbered 4, after V lost 5 bases and J lost 5 bases. Looked up from germline, CDR1 is SQVTM and CDR2 is ANQGSEA. CDR3 loop: CSVYGTGNEQYF. Here the CDR3 DNA reads TGCAGCGTTTACGGGACAGGGAACGAGCAGTACTTC.

This rearrangement joins TRBV5-1 to TRBJ2-2; no reliable D call. With 4 bases removed from V and 0 bases from J, the gap between germline ends came to 10 bases. Germline lookup yields CDR1 SGHRS and CDR2 YFSETQ. CDR3 length: 15 residues. The CDR3 loop is CASSQEAANTGELFF. In DNA, the CDR3 is TGCGCCAGCAGCCAAGAGGCGGCGAACACCGGGGAGCTGTTTTTT.

This chain uses TRBV30 with TRBJ2-7; 7 bases align to TRBD1. Germline CDR1 is GTSNPN and CDR2 is SVGIG (reference sequence). V lost 5 bases, J lost 9 bases, and 7 bases stayed unmatched. This CDR3 contains 11 residues. The CDR3 coding sequence is TGTGCCTGGGAAACAGGGGTGCGGCAGTACTTC. This codes for CAWETGVRQYF.

The chain employs TRBV7-2 and TRBJ2-5, with 11 bases fitting TRBD2. Germline CDR1 SGHTA, CDR2 FQGNSA. The CDR3 runs 16 residues. J lost 11 bases, V lost 5 bases, and 16 bases had no gene match. In nucleotides, the CDR3 is TGTGCCAGCAGCCCGACTCCGGGACTAGCGGTTCTGGAGCAGTACTTC. The encoded protein is CASSPTPGLAVLEQYF. Full variable domain (missing parts from reference TRBV7-2 and TRBJ2-5): GAGVSQSPSNKVTEKGKDVELRCDPISGHTALYWYRQSLGQGLEFLIYFQGNSAPDKSGLPSDRFSAERTGGSVSTLTIQRTQQEDSAVYLCASSPTPGLAVLEQYFGPGTRLLVL.

This sequence joins TRBV20-1 and TRBJ2-7; D not resolved. This CDR3 is 11 amino acids long. V lost 7 bases and J lost 0, with 7 bases in between. CDR1 and CDR2 (germline): DFQATT, SNEGSKA (reference sequence). This chain's CDR3 is CSVGYSYEQYF. The CDR3 DNA is TGCAGTGTGGGCTACTCCTACGAGCAGTACTTC.

The chain employs TRBV7-2 and TRBJ2-5, with a weak D call TRBD2 (6 bases). Germline CDR1 and CDR2: SGHTA and FQGNSA. V lost 5 bases and J lost 1, with 14 bases in between. CDR3 size: 15 residues. The CDR3 sequence is CASSRMGGAQETQYF. The CDR3 DNA sequence: TGTGCCAGCAGCCGGATGGGCGGGGCCCAAGAGACCCAGTACTTC.

The J gene is TRBJ2-3, the V gene TRBV4-3; D not certain. The germline V gene has CDR1 LGHNA and CDR2 YSLEER. This CDR3 comprises 14 residues. V lost 2 bases and J lost 0, with 6 bases in between. The CDR3 reads CASSQSTSTDTQYF. The CDR3 DNA reads TGCGCCAGCAGCCAATCGACTAGCACAGATACGCAGTATTTT.

The V gene is TRBV4-3, the J gene TRBJ1-5; D possibly corresponds to TRBD1 (5 bases). CDR3 size: 15 residues. Germline values: CDR1 LGHNA, CDR2 YSLEER. The ends were cut back, 0 bases at V and 7 bases at J, with 13 bases in the middle. The CDR3 DNA reads as TGCGCCAGCAGCCAAGATTGGGGGAGGGGCCAGCCCCAGCATTTT. Encoded protein: CASSQDWGRGQPQHF.

The CDR3: CSVPRGVDTQYF. The CDR3 DNA reads as TGCAGCGTTCCTCGGGGGGTAGATACGCAGTATTTT. The chain links TRBV29-1 to TRBJ2-3, with 7 bases lining up with TRBD2. Germline loops: CDR1 SQVTM, CDR2 ANQGSEA. CDR3 length: 12 amino acids. After removal of 5 bases from V and 5 bases from J, the junction contained 4 bases not matched to a gene.